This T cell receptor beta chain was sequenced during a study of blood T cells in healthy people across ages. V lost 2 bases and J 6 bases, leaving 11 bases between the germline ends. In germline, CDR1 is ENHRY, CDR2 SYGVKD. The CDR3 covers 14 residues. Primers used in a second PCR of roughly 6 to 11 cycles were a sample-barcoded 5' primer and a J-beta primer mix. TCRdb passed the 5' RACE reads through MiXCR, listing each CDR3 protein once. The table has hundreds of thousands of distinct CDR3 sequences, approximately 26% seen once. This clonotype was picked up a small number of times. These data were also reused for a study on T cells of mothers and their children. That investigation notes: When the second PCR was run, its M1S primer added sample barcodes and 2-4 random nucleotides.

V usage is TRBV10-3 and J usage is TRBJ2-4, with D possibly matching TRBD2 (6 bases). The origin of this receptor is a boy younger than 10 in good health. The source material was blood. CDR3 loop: CAISEPSGPNIQYF. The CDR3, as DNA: TGTGCCATCAGTGAGCCCAGCGGGCCAAACATTCAGTACTTC.